Each of the 20 T cell receptor beta chains below was sequenced from the same sample in a study of blood T cell repertoires in COVID-19. This table comes from immunoSEQ multiplex PCR, and its TCRdb copy is limited to in-frame clones, with some not included. The repertoire holds hundreds of thousands of clones, about 85% seen once, with roughly 2% in the top ten. The sequencing input was peripheral blood. These TCRs come from a woman aged 45-65 years who had recovered from COVID-19.

The sample holds a few counts of this clone. The rearrangement uses TRBV30 and TRBJ2-7; 8 bases line up with TRBD1. V was pared by 5 bases and J by 7 bases, with 10 bases of the junction left unmatched. The CDR3 totals 13 residues. Germline V gene sequence: CDR1 GTSNPN, CDR2 SVGIG (reference sequence). The CDR3 coding sequence is TGTGCCTGGGGATTTAAACAGGGGGTAGAGCAGTACTTC. Protein sequence: CAWGFKQGVEQYF.

The J gene is TRBJ2-1, the V gene TRBV7-2, with TRBD1 matching over 12 bases. With V trimmed by 4 bases and J by 10 bases, 5 bases remained unmatched. Germline assignment: CDR1 SGHTA and CDR2 FQGNSA. The length of the CDR3 is 14 residues. The CDR3 loop is CASSYRDRGREQFF. The CDR3 nucleotides are TGTGCCAGCAGCTACCGGGACAGGGGGCGCGAGCAGTTCTTC.

The V and J genes are TRBV27 and TRBJ1-2, with 12 nucleotides matching TRBD1. V gave up 6 bases and J gave up 7 bases; unmatched junction bases: 6. The CDR3 consists of 14 residues. From germline, CDR1 is MNHEY and CDR2 SMNVEV (reference sequence). DNA for the CDR3: TGTGCCAGCAGGCGGGACAGGGGGCCGGTTGGCTACACCTTC. Protein: CASRRDRGPVGYTF.

This clone came up a few times. The chain combines TRBV7-2 with TRBJ2-7; 10 bases map to TRBD1. The CDR3 has 15 residues. J was trimmed by 3 bases and V by 2 bases; bases with no gene match: 4. Germline CDR1 SGHTA, CDR2 FQGNSA. This CDR3 is CASSLRDRGHYEQYF. For the CDR3, the DNA is TGTGCCAGCAGCTTAAGGGACAGGGGTCACTACGAGCAGTACTTC. Full variable domain (remainder filled in from reference TRBV7-2 and TRBJ2-7): GAGVSQSPSNKVTEKGKDVELRCDPISGHTALYWYRQSLGQGLEFLIYFQGNSAPDKSGLPSDRFSAERTGGSVSTLTIQRTQQEDSAVYLCASSLRDRGHYEQYFGPGTRLTVT.

V is TRBV21-1 and J is TRBJ2-7; the table assigns TRBD2, which was not confirmed against the DNA. TRBV21-1 counts as a pseudogene. The CDR3 runs to 16 residues. CDR3 protein: CASSTTSGSLGCEQYF. The CDR3 region has the DNA TGTGCCAGCAGCACAACTAGCGGGAGCCTTGGGTGCGAGCAGTACTTC.

At least ten counts were recorded for this clone. The chain uses TRBV7-8 and TRBJ2-2; D may be TRBD1 (6 bases). This CDR3 has 17 residues. Trimming stripped 0 bases from V and 4 bases from J, with 15 bases between. Germline V lookup: CDR1 SGHVS, CDR2 FQNEAQ. The CDR3 sequence is CASSLAPWGLGTGELFF. CDR3 nucleotide sequence: TGTGCCAGCAGCTTAGCGCCGTGGGGGCTCGGCACCGGGGAGCTGTTTTTT.

The chain employs TRBV10-3 and TRBJ2-7, with D perhaps TRBD2 (5 bases). Per the germline V gene, CDR1 is ENHRY and CDR2 is SYGVKD. CDR3 size: 13 residues. Trimming removed 3 bases from V and 6 bases from J, with 12 bases in between. CDR3 loop: CAISERETSEQYF. The CDR3, as DNA: TGTGCCATCAGTGAAAGGGAGACGAGCGAGCAGTACTTC.

The J gene is TRBJ1-1, the V gene TRBV19; no clear D gene. The CDR3 is 13 residues long. The V end was cut by 3 bases, the J end by 5 bases, with 10 bases between. CDR1 and CDR2 from the germline V gene are LNHDA and SQIVND (reference sequence). In DNA form, the CDR3 reads TGTGCCAGTAGTATCCCCCCCGTAACTGAAGCTTTCTTT. This gives the protein CASSIPPVTEAFF. The variable domain in full, with the rest retrieved from reference TRBV19 and TRBJ1-1, is DGGITQSPKYLFRKEGQNVTLSCEQNLNHDAMYWYRQDPGQGLRLIYYSQIVNDFQKGDIAEGYSVSREKKESFPLTVTSAQKNPTAFYLCASSIPPVTEAFFGQGTRLTVV.

The chain employs TRBV5-1 and TRBJ2-5; D not certain. This CDR3 region has 15 residues. The V end was cut by 10 bases, the J end by 2 bases, with 21 bases between. Per germline, CDR1 SGHRS and CDR2 YFSETQ. DNA for the CDR3: TGCGCCGCAGCACTGAGGCCACTCCCGCAAGAGACCCAGTACTTC. This codes for CAAALRPLPQETQYF.

The chain has TRBV4-2 and TRBJ1-1; 8 nucleotides agree with TRBD1. Germline V gives CDR1 LGHNA, CDR2 YNFKEQ. After removal of 8 bases from V and 0 bases from J, the junction contained 8 bases not matched to a gene. The CDR3 extends over 15 amino acids. The CDR3 nucleotides are TGTGCCAGCGGATTGACAGGGGCCTTGAACACTGAAGCTTTCTTT. Its protein product is CASGLTGALNTEAFF.

V usage is TRBV7-2 and J usage is TRBJ1-2, with 11 bases that match TRBD1. Trimming cost V 1 base and J 3 bases; bases outside gene matches: 4. Germline CDR1 and CDR2: SGHTA and FQGNSA. The CDR3 sequence is 16 residues long. The CDR3 DNA sequence: TGTGCCAGCAGCTTAGGAGGACAGGGGGCTGACTATGGCTACACCTTC. It yields the protein CASSLGGQGADYGYTF.

The chain carries TRBV7-9 and TRBJ2-7, with D unclear. The CDR3 runs to 13 residues. Trimming took 8 bases from V and 3 from J, leaving 14 bases between them. Germline V gives CDR1 SEHNR, CDR2 FQNEAQ (reference sequence). CDR3 loop: CASGSPLHYEQYF. The DNA of the CDR3 is TGTGCCAGCGGTAGCCCGCTCCACTACGAGCAGTACTTC.

This chain joins TRBV4-2 and TRBJ1-4, with 8 bases aligning to TRBD1. V lost 8 bases to trimming and J lost 6 bases; unmatched junction nucleotides: 8. Per the germline V gene, CDR1 is LGHNA and CDR2 is YNFKEQ. The CDR3 has 14 amino acids. The DNA of the CDR3 is TGTGCCAGCGGTGACAGGGGAGGAGATGAAAAACTGTTTTTT. Amino acids: CASGDRGGDEKLFF.

This clone was detected only a few times. At one end, the junction sequence differs from germline, possibly due to a read error. CDR3 DNA: TGTGGCAGCGGAATCCGGGGACAGCCCAATCAGCCCCAGCATTTT. This gives the protein CGSGIRGQPNQPQHF. V gene TRBV6-5 combines with J gene TRBJ1-5; 7 nucleotides match TRBD1. CDR1 is MNHEY and CDR2 is SVGAGI in the germline V gene. There are 15 residues in the CDR3.

The genes are TRBV15 and TRBJ1-3; tentative D call: TRBD1 (6 bases). Germline V lookup: CDR1 LNHNV, CDR2 YYDKDF (reference sequence). There are 15 residues in the CDR3. The V end lost 0 bases, the J end lost 3 bases, and 9 bases lay between the germline ends. CDR3 amino acids: CATSRDGTLGNTIYF. In DNA form, the CDR3 reads TGTGCCACCAGCAGAGACGGGACACTTGGAAACACCATATATTTT.

The CDR3 loop reads CASSFGGSRRTDTQYF. The CDR3 DNA is TGTGCCAGCAGCTTCGGGGGGTCGAGGCGGACAGATACGCAGTATTTT. V is TRBV5-5 and J is TRBJ2-3, with 7 bases fitting TRBD2. V gave up 2 bases and J gave up 3 bases; unmatched junction bases: 9. Germline-derived CDR1 and CDR2 are SGHKS and YYEKEE (reference sequence). The CDR3 loop spans 16 amino acids.

The chain couples TRBV6-5 to TRBJ2-1, with TRBD1 identical over 7 bases. The ends lost 6 bases at V and 9 bases at J; junction bases unmatched: 5. Germline V lookup: CDR1 MNHEY, CDR2 SVGAGI. The CDR3 contains 12 residues. The CDR3 region has the DNA TGTGCCAGCAGACTGACAGGGCGTGAGCAGTTCTTC. Amino acid sequence: CASRLTGREQFF.

The V gene is TRBV7-8, the J gene TRBJ1-5, with D possibly TRBD1 on 5 matching bases. V shed 0 bases and J shed 6 bases, with 9 bases lying between them. Germline V gives CDR1 SGHVS, CDR2 FQNEAQ. The CDR3 is made up of 14 amino acids. This CDR3 is CASSLAQGRQPQHF. DNA for the CDR3: TGTGCCAGCAGCTTAGCCCAGGGTCGTCAGCCCCAGCATTTT.

V gene TRBV7-9 combines with J gene TRBJ2-3; tentative D call: TRBD1 (6 bases). The length of the CDR3 is 14 residues. Germline CDR1 reads SEHNR; CDR2 reads FQNEAQ (reference sequence). The V and J ends lost 5 bases and 3 bases respectively, with 12 bases between them. CDR3 loop: CASSHGQGTDTQYF. For the CDR3, the DNA is TGTGCCAGCAGCCACGGGCAGGGGACAGATACGCAGTATTTT.

This rearrangement joins TRBV19 to TRBJ1-5; D ambiguous. In germline, CDR1 is LNHDA, CDR2 SQIVND (reference sequence). The V end lost 7 bases, the J end lost 3 bases, and 19 bases lay between the germline ends. This CDR3 is 16 amino acids long. DNA for the CDR3: TGTGCCAGTAAAGAGTTCCCCCATGATCCCAATCAGCCCCAGCATTTT. Amino acids: CASKEFPHDPNQPQHF.